This T cell receptor (beta chain) was sequenced during a study of shared clonotypes between healthy human individuals. Study-wide points: Sharing of clonotypes among donors was expected to vary with sequencing depth. In contrast to clonotypes shared by all four donors, non-shared clonotypes had lower generation probabilities.

For this clone: The antigen is not known.

Naive CD8 cells lacked CD45RO and underwent positive selection for CCR7, leaving out terminally differentiated effector memory CD45RA+ cells. The trim removed 5 bases at V and 2 bases at J, leaving 15 bases unmatched. This CDR3 comprises 19 residues. CDR1 MDHEN and CDR2 SYDVKM come from the germline V gene. The table came from immunoSEQ multiplex PCR; TCRdb's copy has only in-frame clones and leaves some out. The data show hundreds of thousands of clones, with approximately 95% seen just once and about 0.11% held by the top ten. Sequencing was performed on naive CD8+ T cells sorted from blood. The receptor's source is a young woman in good health. The V call is TRBV28, the J call TRBJ2-1; TRBD2 matches 10 bases. CDR3 amino acids: CASSVLGLAKRITYNEQFF. CDR3 sequence (DNA): TGTGCCAGCAGTGTACTGGGACTAGCGAAAAGGATCACCTACAATGAGCAGTTCTTC. Together with reference TRBV28 and TRBJ2-1, the CDR3 gives the full variable domain: DVKVTQSSRYLVKRTGEKVFLECVQDMDHENMFWYRQDPGLGLRLIYFSYDVKMKEKGDIPEGYSVSREKKERFSLILESASTNQTSMYLCASSVLGLAKRITYNEQFFGPGTRLTVL.